These 27 T cell receptor beta chains were all obtained from the same sample, sequenced in a study of cytomegalovirus exposure and HLA in healthy donors. Sequencing was performed with immunoSEQ multiplex PCR; in TCRdb, only in-frame clones are kept and a portion is missing. The profile shows about 170,000 clones, roughly 89% of them singletons. Sequences were obtained from PBMCs. Every receptor here comes from a woman aged 18-35 years in good health and CMV-seropositive.

The rearrangement links TRBV6-6 to TRBJ2-7, with TRBD2 as a possible D gene (6 bases). The CDR3 has 15 amino acids. Trimming stripped 4 bases from V and 0 bases from J, with 13 bases between. Germline CDR1 reads MNHNY; CDR2 reads SVGAGI (reference sequence). This chain's CDR3 is CASSSSPGASYEQYF. The CDR3 coding sequence is TGTGCCAGCAGTTCGTCTCCGGGAGCCTCCTACGAGCAGTACTTC.

The sample holds one count of this clone. The chain has TRBV2 and TRBJ2-3; 10 positions match TRBD2. Trimming took 11 bases from V and 6 from J; bases not matched to a gene: 11. CDR3 length equals 14 residues. Germline V gene sequence: CDR1 SNHLY, CDR2 FYNNEI. CDR3 DNA: TGTGCCGGTCGCCTAGCGGGAGTAGGGGATACGCAGTATTTT. Its protein is CAGRLAGVGDTQYF.

The rearrangement joins TRBV19 to TRBJ2-2; D uncertain. The CDR3 extends over 15 amino acids. CDR1 and CDR2 (germline): LNHDA, SQIVND (reference sequence). The V and J ends lost 5 bases and 5 bases respectively, with 15 bases between them. CDR3 region: CASSLPGRRTGELFF. CDR3 in DNA: TGTGCCAGTAGTTTGCCAGGTAGACGAACCGGGGAGCTGTTTTTT.

Here the CDR3 DNA reads TGTGCCAGCAGTGTAGTAGCGGGAATCCGTAAGACCCAGTACTTC. The encoded protein is CASSVVAGIRKTQYF. The V and J genes are TRBV6-1 and TRBJ2-5, with 8 bases matching TRBD2. The trim removed 4 bases at V and 6 bases at J, leaving 10 bases unmatched. CDR3 length equals 15 residues. Per germline, CDR1 MNHNS and CDR2 SASEGT.

The chain combines TRBV28 with TRBJ2-1, with no clear D. Trimming removed 6 bases at V and 15 bases at J, with 15 bases between. This CDR3 region has 11 residues. The V gene's germline CDR1 is MDHEN and CDR2 SYDVKM. The CDR3 sequence: CASRTKVLGFF. The CDR3 region has the DNA TGTGCCAGCAGGACCAAAGTGCTAGGGTTCTTC. Full variable domain (outside the CDR3, taken from reference TRBV28 and TRBJ2-1): DVKVTQSSRYLVKRTGEKVFLECVQDMDHENMFWYRQDPGLGLRLIYFSYDVKMKEKGDIPEGYSVSREKKERFSLILESASTNQTSMYLCASRTKVLGFFGPGTRLTVL.

V usage is TRBV5-6 and J usage is TRBJ2-5, with 14 bases aligning to TRBD2. V lost 4 bases to trimming and J lost 3 bases; unmatched junction nucleotides: 14. CDR3 length equals 19 residues. Looked up from germline, CDR1 is SGHDT and CDR2 is YYEEEE. The CDR3 DNA sequence: TGTGCCAGCAGCCGAGGGACTAGCGGGAGTCGGTGGTTCGAAGAGACCCAGTACTTC. This sequence encodes CASSRGTSGSRWFEETQYF.

This chain uses TRBV11-3 with TRBJ1-3; unclear D gene. The ends were cut back, 3 bases at V and 6 bases at J, with 15 bases in the middle. The CDR3 has 15 amino acids. Germline V CDR1 and CDR2: SGHNT, YENEEA. For the CDR3, the DNA is TGTGCCAGCAGCTTTAGGGAGGATGAAGCAAACACCATATATTTT. This codes for CASSFREDEANTIYF.

The CDR3 bases are TGTGCCAGCAGTGAAGCGGGGGGAACTGAAGCTTTCTTT. It translates to CASSEAGGTEAFF. The J gene is TRBJ1-1, the V gene TRBV2; maybe TRBD1 (5 bases). Looked up from germline, CDR1 is SNHLY and CDR2 is FYNNEI. The CDR3 is 13 amino acids. Deletions cut 0 bases from V and 5 bases from J, with 7 bases between.

This clone was seen a single time. The genes are TRBV7-3 and TRBJ2-2, with 7 bases fitting TRBD1. Germline CDR1 is SGHTA and CDR2 is FQGTGA. CDR3 length equals 16 residues. V trimming: 0 bases; J trimming: 1 base; junction bases outside the gene matches: 2. The CDR3 nucleotides read TGTGCCAGCAGCTTAACCAGGACAGGGAACACCGGGGAGCTGTTTTTT. Translated, it gives CASSLTRTGNTGELFF. Looking up the rest from reference TRBV7-3 and TRBJ2-2 gives the full variable domain: GAGVSQTPSNKVTEKGKYVELRCDPISGHTALYWYRQSLGQGPEFLIYFQGTGAADDSGLPNDRFFAVRPEGSVSTLKIQRTERGDSAVYLCASSLTRTGNTGELFFGEGSRLTVL.

The rearrangement joins TRBV6-4 to TRBJ1-4; a possible D gene is TRBD1 (5 bases). This CDR3 contains 13 residues. CDR1 is MRHNA, CDR2 SNTAGT, per germline. The germline V and J ends were trimmed by 3 bases and 10 bases, with 12 bases remaining between them. In DNA form, the CDR3 reads TGTGCCAGCAGTGAATTCCCCACAGGAAAACTGTTTTTT. Translation gives CASSEFPTGKLFF.

Many counts were recorded for this clone. The V gene is TRBV2, the J gene TRBJ2-7; 11 bases are a match to TRBD2. V lost 7 bases to trimming and J lost 0 bases; unmatched junction nucleotides: 5. The CDR3 consists of 15 residues. CDR1 SNHLY and CDR2 FYNNEI come from the germline V gene. The DNA of the CDR3 is TGTGCCAGCATTCTTAGCGGGAGGGCCTCCTACGAGCAGTACTTC. It encodes CASILSGRASYEQYF.

The gene calls are TRBV2 and TRBJ1-3; possibly TRBD1 for D (6 bases). The CDR3 runs 15 residues. Germline lookup yields CDR1 SNHLY and CDR2 FYNNEI. Trimming left V 6 bases short and J 4 bases short, with 16 bases between. The CDR3 here is CASRKTGTGGNTIYF. CDR3 DNA: TGTGCCAGCAGAAAGACAGGTACTGGAGGAAACACCATATATTTT.

The chain combines TRBV18 with TRBJ1-2; D unclear. Deletions cut 3 bases from V and 4 bases from J, with 9 bases between. Germline V lookup: CDR1 KGHSH, CDR2 LQKENI. The CDR3 spans 13 residues. The DNA for the CDR3 is TGTGCCAGCTCACCCGGACTTGGCTATGGCTACACCTTC. It specifies CASSPGLGYGYTF.

About this clone itself: At one end, the junction sequence differs from germline, possibly due to a read error. J is TRBJ2-1 and V is TRBV5-1; D gene uncertain. Germline CDR1 SGHRS, CDR2 YFSETQ. The CDR3 has 15 residues. The DNA for the CDR3 is TGCGCCAGCAGTTTGGACGGAGTTTCTACCAATGAGCAGTTCTTC. Translated, it gives CASSLDGVSTNEQFF.

The chain recombines TRBV18 with TRBJ2-3; 8 bases are a match to TRBD1. V shed 0 bases and J 4 bases; nucleotides not matched to a gene: 6. Germline V gene data show CDR1 as KGHSH and CDR2 as LQKENI. The CDR3 spans 16 residues. The CDR3 protein is CASSPPSSRGPDTQYF. CDR3 bases: TGTGCCAGCTCACCACCTAGTAGCAGGGGGCCAGATACGCAGTATTTT.

The genes are TRBV30 and TRBJ2-1; TRBD1 matches at 11 bases. The CDR3 has 16 residues. Germline loops: CDR1 GTSNPN, CDR2 SVGIG (reference sequence). The V gene end was trimmed by 3 bases and the J gene end by 4 bases; junction bases not matched to a gene: 8. The CDR3 spells CAWRRGTGGKYNEQFF. CDR3 coding DNA: TGTGCCTGGAGGAGGGGGACAGGGGGAAAATACAATGAGCAGTTCTTC.

This clone occurred once. The chain recombines TRBV7-2 with TRBJ2-5, with TRBD1 matching 8 bases. CDR1 is SGHTA and CDR2 is FQGNSA in the germline V gene. This CDR3 contains 10 residues. The CDR3 DNA is TGTCTGACAGGGGAGGAGACCCAGTACTTC. It encodes CLTGEETQYF.

This clone was observed a few times. Distinct nucleotide sequences in the sample also encode this CDR3. The rearrangement uses TRBV2 and TRBJ1-2; D gene ambiguous. V was pared by 4 bases and J by 5 bases, with 8 bases between. The CDR3 runs to 12 residues. Germline V gives CDR1 SNHLY, CDR2 FYNNEI. The DNA for the CDR3 is TGTGCCAGCAGTGCGACGGGTTATGGCTACACCTTC. Amino acids: CASSATGYGYTF. Full variable domain (missing parts from reference TRBV2 and TRBJ1-2): EPEVTQTPSHQVTQMGQEVILRCVPISNHLYFYWYRQILGQKVEFLVSFYNNEISEKSEIFDDQFSVERPDGSNFTLKIRSTKLEDSAMYFCASSATGYGYTFGSGTRLTVV.

This chain joins TRBV4-3 and TRBJ1-1, with 7 bases lining up with TRBD1. Per germline, CDR1 LGHNA and CDR2 YSLEER. With 3 bases clipped from V and 10 bases from J, the junction kept 5 bases outside the gene matches. This CDR3 is 12 amino acids long. CDR3 DNA: TGCGCCAGCAGCCAGACCGGACAGGCAGCTTTCTTT. Encoded protein: CASSQTGQAAFF.

The chain links TRBV27 to TRBJ2-1, with a possible D match to TRBD1 (6 bases). Germline CDR1 MNHEY, CDR2 SMNVEV (reference sequence). The CDR3 loop spans 15 amino acids. Between the trimmed V and J ends, which lost 6 bases and 5 bases, there was a span of 17 bases. The CDR3 DNA follows: TGTGCCAGCAGCCACCGACAGGTCGGGAACAATGAGCAGTTCTTC. As protein: CASSHRQVGNNEQFF.

V gene TRBV19 combines with J gene TRBJ1-2; D may be TRBD1 (5 bases). The germline CDR1 and CDR2 sequences are LNHDA and SQIVND (reference sequence). This CDR3 contains 13 residues. Trimming stripped 3 bases from V and 2 bases from J, with 7 bases between. The CDR3 sequence: CASSMGGNYGYTF. CDR3 nucleotide sequence: TGTGCCAGTAGTATGGGGGGAAACTATGGCTACACCTTC.

The V and J genes are TRBV7-9 and TRBJ1-1; D might be TRBD1 (5 bases). The V gene's germline CDR1 is SEHNR and CDR2 FQNEAQ (reference sequence). The CDR3 runs 12 residues. V gave up 4 bases and J gave up 5 bases, with 8 bases separating them. The CDR3 reads CASSSRGTEAFF. The CDR3 coding sequence is TGTGCCAGCAGCTCCCGGGGGACTGAAGCTTTCTTT.

The J gene is TRBJ2-7, the V gene TRBV7-9; 14 bases line up with TRBD2. V lost 5 bases to trimming and J lost 4 bases; unmatched junction nucleotides: 7. Germline V CDR1 and CDR2: SEHNR, FQNEAQ (reference sequence). This CDR3 has 16 amino acids. The chain's CDR3 is CASSPGLAGVSYEQYF. The CDR3 nucleotides read TGTGCCAGCAGCCCGGGACTAGCGGGAGTTAGTTACGAGCAGTACTTC. The complete variable domain, with remaining parts taken from reference TRBV7-9 and TRBJ2-7, reads DTGVSQNPRHKITKRGQNVTFRCDPISEHNRLYWYRQTLGQGPEFLTYFQNEAQLEKSRLLSDRFSAERPKGSFSTLEIQRTEQGDSAMYLCASSPGLAGVSYEQYFGPGTRLTVT.

This clone was seen only once. This chain links TRBV14 with TRBJ1-2, with a weak D call TRBD1 (6 bases). The CDR3 is 16 residues long. CDR1 SGHDN and CDR2 FVKESK come from the germline V gene. V was cut by 5 bases and J by 2 bases, with 18 bases left in between. As DNA, the CDR3 is TGTGCCAGCAGCGACGACAGGAGGAGGCCAAACTATGGCTACACCTTC. Amino acid sequence: CASSDDRRRPNYGYTF.

Only a few counts were recorded for this clone. The genes are TRBV4-2 and TRBJ1-5; D gene unclear. Germline values: CDR1 LGHNA, CDR2 YNFKEQ. The CDR3 runs to 14 residues. Deletions cut 0 bases from V and 4 bases from J, with 7 bases between. The CDR3 here is CASSQDRLNQPQHF. In DNA, the CDR3 is TGTGCCAGCAGCCAAGACAGACTAAATCAGCCCCAGCATTTT.

The chain is built from TRBV28 and TRBJ2-5; D is ambiguous. Germline V gives CDR1 MDHEN, CDR2 SYDVKM. The CDR3 length is 10 residues. Here the CDR3 reads CATAVETQYF. The CDR3 bases are TGTGCAACAGCAGTGGAGACCCAGTACTTC.

This clone was counted a few times. The gene calls are TRBV4-1 and TRBJ2-7; 9 bases fit TRBD1. CDR3 length: 14 amino acids. CDR1 is MGHRA, CDR2 YSYEKL, per germline. V was clipped by 3 bases and J by 9 bases; unmatched bases: 9. DNA for the CDR3: TGCGCCAGCAGCCAGGACAGGGGCCCCTTAGGGCAGTACTTC. Protein: CASSQDRGPLGQYF.